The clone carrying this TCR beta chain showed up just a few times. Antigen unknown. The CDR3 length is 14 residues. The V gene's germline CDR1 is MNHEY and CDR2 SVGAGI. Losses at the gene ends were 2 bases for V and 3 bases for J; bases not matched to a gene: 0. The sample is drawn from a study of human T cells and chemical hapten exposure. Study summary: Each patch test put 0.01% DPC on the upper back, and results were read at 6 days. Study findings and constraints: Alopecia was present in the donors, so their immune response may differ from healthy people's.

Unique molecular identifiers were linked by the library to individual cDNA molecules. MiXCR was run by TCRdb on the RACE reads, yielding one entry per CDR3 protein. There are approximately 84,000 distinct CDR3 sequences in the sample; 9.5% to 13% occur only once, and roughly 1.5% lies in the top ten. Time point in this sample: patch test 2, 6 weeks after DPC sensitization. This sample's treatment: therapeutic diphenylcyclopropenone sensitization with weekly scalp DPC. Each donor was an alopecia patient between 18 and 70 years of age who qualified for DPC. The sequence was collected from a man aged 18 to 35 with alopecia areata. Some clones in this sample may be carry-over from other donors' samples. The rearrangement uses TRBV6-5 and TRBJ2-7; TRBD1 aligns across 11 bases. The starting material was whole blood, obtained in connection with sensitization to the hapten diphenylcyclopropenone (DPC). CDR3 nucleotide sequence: TGTGCCAGCAGTTACGGGACAGGGGGCTACGAGCAGTACTTC. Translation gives CASSYGTGGYEQYF.